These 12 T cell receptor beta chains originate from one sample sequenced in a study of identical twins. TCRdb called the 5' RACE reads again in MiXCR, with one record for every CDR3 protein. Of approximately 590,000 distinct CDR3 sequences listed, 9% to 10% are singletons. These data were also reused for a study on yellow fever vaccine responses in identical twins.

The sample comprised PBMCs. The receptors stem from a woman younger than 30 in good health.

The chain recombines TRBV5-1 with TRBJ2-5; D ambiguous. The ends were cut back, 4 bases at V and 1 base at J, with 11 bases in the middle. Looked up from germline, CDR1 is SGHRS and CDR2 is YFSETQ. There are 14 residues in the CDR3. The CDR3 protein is CASSVGRAQETQYF. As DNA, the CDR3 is TGCGCCAGCAGCGTCGGACGGGCCCAAGAGACCCAGTACTTC.

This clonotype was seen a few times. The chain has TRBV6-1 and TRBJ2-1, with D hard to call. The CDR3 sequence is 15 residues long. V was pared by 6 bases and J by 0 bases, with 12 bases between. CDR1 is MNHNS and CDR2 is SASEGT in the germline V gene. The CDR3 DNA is TGTGCCAGCAGGAAAGACGGAATCTCCTACAATGAGCAGTTCTTC. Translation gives CASRKDGISYNEQFF.

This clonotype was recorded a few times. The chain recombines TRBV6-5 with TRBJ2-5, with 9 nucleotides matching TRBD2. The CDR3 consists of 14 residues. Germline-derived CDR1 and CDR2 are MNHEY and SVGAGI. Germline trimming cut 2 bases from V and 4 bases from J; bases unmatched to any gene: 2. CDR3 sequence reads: CASSYVLAGETQYF. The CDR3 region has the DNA TGTGCCAGCAGTTACGTACTAGCGGGAGAGACCCAGTACTTC.

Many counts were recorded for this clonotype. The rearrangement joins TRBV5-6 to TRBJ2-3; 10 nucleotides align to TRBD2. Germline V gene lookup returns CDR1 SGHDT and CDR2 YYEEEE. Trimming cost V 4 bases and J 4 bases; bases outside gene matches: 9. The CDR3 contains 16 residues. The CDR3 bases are TGTGCCAGCAGCCCAGGGAGCGGGAGGGGTTCAGATACGCAGTATTTT. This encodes CASSPGSGRGSDTQYF.

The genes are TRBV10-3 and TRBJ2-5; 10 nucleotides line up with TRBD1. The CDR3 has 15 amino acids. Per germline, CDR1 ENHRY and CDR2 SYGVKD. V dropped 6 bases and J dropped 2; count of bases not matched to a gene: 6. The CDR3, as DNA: TGTGCCATCAGAAAGGACAGGGGGGAACAAGAGACCCAGTACTTC. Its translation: CAIRKDRGEQETQYF.

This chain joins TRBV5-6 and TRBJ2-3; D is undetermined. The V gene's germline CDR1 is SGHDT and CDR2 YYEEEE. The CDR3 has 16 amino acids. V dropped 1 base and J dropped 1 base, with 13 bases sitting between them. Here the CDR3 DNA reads TGTGCCAGCAGCTTGCCCGTAGGCTTGGGCACAGATACGCAGTATTTT. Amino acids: CASSLPVGLGTDTQYF.

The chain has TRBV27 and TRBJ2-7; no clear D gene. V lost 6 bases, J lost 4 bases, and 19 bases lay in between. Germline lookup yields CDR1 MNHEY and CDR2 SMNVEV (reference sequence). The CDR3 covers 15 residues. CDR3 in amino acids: CASSQISNALYEQYF. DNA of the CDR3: TGTGCCAGCAGCCAAATTTCGAATGCTCTGTACGAGCAGTACTTC.

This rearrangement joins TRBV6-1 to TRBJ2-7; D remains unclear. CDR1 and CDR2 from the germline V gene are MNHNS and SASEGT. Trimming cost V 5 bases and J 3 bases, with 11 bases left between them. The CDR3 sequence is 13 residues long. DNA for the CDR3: TGTGCCAGCAGTAAGGTACGGAGCTACGAGCAGTACTTC. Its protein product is CASSKVRSYEQYF.

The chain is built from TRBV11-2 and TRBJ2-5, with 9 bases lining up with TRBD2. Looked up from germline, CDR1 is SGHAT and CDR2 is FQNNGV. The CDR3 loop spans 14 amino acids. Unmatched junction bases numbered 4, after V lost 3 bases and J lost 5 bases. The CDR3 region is CASSFLAGAETQYF. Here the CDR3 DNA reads TGTGCCAGCAGCTTTTTAGCGGGAGCGGAGACCCAGTACTTC.

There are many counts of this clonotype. The CDR3 sequence is CASGGQPYGYTF. The CDR3 DNA is TGTGCCAGCGGAGGACAACCCTATGGCTACACCTTC. The V and J genes are TRBV3-1 and TRBJ1-2; TRBD1 is a possible D gene (5 bases). The CDR3 has 12 amino acids. The germline CDR1 and CDR2 sequences are LGHDT and YNNKEL (reference sequence). Trimming removed 8 bases at V and 4 bases at J, with 11 bases between. Using reference TRBV3-1 and TRBJ1-2 for the parts outside the CDR3, the full variable domain is DTAVSQTPKYLVTQMGNDKSIKCEQNLGHDTMYWYKQDSKKFLKIMFSYNNKELIINETVPNRFSPKSPDKAHLNLHINSLELGDSAVYFCASGGQPYGYTFGSGTRLTVV.

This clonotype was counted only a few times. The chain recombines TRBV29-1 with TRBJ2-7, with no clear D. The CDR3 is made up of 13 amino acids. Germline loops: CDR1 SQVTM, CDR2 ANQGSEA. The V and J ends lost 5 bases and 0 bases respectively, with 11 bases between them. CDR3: CSVQADSSYEQYF. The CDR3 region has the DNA TGCAGCGTTCAGGCGGATAGCTCCTACGAGCAGTACTTC.

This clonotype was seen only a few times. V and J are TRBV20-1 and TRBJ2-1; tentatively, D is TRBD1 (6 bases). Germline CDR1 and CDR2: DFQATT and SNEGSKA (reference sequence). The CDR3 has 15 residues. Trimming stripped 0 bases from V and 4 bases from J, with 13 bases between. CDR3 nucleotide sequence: TGCAGTGCTAGAGAATTCAGGGGACCTTACAATGAGCAGTTCTTC. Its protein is CSAREFRGPYNEQFF.